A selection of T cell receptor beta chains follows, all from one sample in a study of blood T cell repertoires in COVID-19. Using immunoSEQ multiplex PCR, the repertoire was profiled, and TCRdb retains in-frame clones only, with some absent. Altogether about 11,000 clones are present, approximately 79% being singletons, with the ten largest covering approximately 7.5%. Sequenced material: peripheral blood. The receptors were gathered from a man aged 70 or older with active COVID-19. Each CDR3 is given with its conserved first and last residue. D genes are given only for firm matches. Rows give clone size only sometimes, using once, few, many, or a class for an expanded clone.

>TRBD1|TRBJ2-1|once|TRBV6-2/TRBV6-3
CASSPTGDIYNEQFF
TGTGCCAGCAGCCCCACAGGGGATATTTACAATGAGCAGTTCTTC
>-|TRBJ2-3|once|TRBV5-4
CASSSRGTDTQYF
TGTGCCAGCAGCTCGAGGGGCACAGATACGCAGTATTTT
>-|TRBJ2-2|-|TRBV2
CASSTSSPGELFF
TGTGCCAGCTCAACTAGTTCCCCCGGGGAGCTGTTTTTT
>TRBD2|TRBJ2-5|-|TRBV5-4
CASSFGLAEETQYF
TGTGCCAGCAGCTTCGGACTAGCAGAGGAGACCCAGTACTTC
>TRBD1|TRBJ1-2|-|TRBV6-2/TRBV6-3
CASSYKGALGYTF
TGTGCCAGCAGTTATAAGGGGGCGCTTGGCTACACCTTC
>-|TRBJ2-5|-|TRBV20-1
CSATRRETQYF
TGCAGTGCTACCCGTAGAGAGACCCAGTACTTC
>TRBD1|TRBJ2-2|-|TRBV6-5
CASSYLGQGTRRELFF
TGTGCCAGCAGTTACTTGGGACAGGGGACTAGACGGGAGCTGTTTTTT
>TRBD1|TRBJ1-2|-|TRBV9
CASSTSGTGPFGYTF
TGTGCCAGCAGCACATCCGGGACAGGACCGTTTGGCTACACCTTC
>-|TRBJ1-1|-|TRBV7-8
CASSLGPVGRGTEAFF
TGTGCCAGCAGCTTAGGCCCCGTTGGACGGGGGACTGAAGCTTTCTTT
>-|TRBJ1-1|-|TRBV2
CASRTALNTEAFF
TGTGCCAGCAGGACAGCCTTGAACACTGAAGCTTTCTTT
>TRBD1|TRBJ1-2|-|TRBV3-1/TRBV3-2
CASSHSDRFQGYTF
TGTGCCAGCAGCCACTCGGACAGGTTCCAAGGCTACACCTTC
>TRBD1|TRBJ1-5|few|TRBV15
CATSRGGGQPQHF
TGTGCCACCAGCAGAGGAGGGGGCCAGCCCCAGCATTTT
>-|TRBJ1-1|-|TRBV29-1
CSAGRGANTEAFF
TGCAGCGCTGGTCGGGGTGCCAACACTGAAGCTTTCTTT
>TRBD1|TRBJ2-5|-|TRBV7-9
CASSAPPGQGETQYF
TGTGCCAGCAGCGCACCGCCGGGACAGGGGGAGACCCAGTACTTC
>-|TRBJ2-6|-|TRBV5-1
CASSPQGSGANVLTF
TGCGCCAGCAGCCCTCAGGGCTCTGGGGCCAACGTCCTGACTTTC
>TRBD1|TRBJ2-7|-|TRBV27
CATKAGQGFYEQYF
TGTGCCACCAAAGCGGGACAGGGTTTCTACGAGCAGTACTTC
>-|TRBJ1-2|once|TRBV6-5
CASRDTYYGYTF
TGTGCCAGCAGGGACACCTACTATGGCTACACCTTC
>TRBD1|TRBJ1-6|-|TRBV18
CASSPPPGQGARNSPLHF
TGTGCCAGCTCACCACCGCCGGGACAGGGGGCCCGTAATTCACCCCTCCACTTT
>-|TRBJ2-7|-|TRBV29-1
CSVRTVKQYF
TGCAGCGTTAGGACAGTTAAGCAGTACTTC
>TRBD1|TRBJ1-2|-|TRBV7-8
CASSRGQGAFELIGYGYTF
TGTGCCAGCAGCAGAGGACAGGGGGCTTTTGAGCTAATTGGCTATGGCTACACCTTC
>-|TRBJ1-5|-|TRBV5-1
CASSAVAGRGQPQHF
TGCGCCAGCAGCGCGGTTGCAGGGCGGGGTCAGCCCCAGCATTTT
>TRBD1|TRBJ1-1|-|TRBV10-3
CAISTTGTGYLNTEAFF
TGTGCCATCAGTACCACCGGGACAGGGTATTTGAACACTGAAGCTTTCTTT
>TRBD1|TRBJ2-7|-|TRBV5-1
CASSTGQGSYEQYF
TGCGCCAGCAGCACCGGACAGGGTTCCTACGAGCAGTACTTC
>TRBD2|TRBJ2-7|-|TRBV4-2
CASSQRTSGDTYEQYF
TGTGCCAGCAGCCAACGGACTAGCGGGGACACCTACGAGCAGTACTTC
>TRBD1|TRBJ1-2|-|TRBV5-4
CASSGGTGHLGYGYTF
TGTGCCAGCAGCGGGGGGACAGGGCACCTAGGATATGGCTACACCTTC
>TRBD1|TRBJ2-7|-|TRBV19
CASSPRDIGQVYEQYF
TGTGCCAGTAGTCCTAGAGACATCGGACAGGTGTACGAGCAGTACTTC
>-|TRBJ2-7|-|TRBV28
CASSPPGKYPYEQYF
TGTGCCAGCAGCCCGCCGGGGAAATATCCCTACGAGCAGTACTTC